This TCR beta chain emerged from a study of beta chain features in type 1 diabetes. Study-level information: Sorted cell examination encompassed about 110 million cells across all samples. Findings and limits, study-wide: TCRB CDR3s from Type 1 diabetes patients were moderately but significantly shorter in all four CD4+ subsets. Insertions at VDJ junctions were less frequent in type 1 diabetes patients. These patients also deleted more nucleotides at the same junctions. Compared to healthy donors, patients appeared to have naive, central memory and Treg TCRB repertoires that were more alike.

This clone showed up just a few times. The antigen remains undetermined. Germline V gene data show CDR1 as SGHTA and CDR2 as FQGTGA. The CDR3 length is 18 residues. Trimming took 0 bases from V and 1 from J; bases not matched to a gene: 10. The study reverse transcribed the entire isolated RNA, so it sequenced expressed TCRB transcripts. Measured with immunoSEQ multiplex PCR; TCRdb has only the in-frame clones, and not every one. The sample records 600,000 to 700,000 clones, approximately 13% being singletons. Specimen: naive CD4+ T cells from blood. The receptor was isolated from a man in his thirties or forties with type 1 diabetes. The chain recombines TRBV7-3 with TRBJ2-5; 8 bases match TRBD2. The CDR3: CASSLTGLAGPFQETQYF. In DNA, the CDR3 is TGTGCCAGCAGCTTAACAGGGTTAGCGGGGCCCTTCCAAGAGACCCAGTACTTC.